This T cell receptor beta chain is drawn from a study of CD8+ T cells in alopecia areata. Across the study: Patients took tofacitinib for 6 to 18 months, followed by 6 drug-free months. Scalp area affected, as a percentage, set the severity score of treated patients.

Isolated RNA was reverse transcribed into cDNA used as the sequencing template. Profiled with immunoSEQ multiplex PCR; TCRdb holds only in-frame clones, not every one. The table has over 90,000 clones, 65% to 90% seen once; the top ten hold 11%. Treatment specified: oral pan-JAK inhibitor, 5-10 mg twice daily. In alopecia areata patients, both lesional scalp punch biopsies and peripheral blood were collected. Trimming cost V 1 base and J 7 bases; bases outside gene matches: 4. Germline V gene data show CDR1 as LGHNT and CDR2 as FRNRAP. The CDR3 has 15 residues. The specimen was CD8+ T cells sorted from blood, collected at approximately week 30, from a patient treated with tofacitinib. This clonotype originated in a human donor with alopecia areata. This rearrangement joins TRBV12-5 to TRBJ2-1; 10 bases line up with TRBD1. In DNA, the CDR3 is TGTGCTAGTGGTTTGGGACAGGGGGCTGGGAATGAGCAGTTCTTC. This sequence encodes CASGLGQGAGNEQFF. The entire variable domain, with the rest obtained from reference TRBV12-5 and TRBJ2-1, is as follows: DARVTQTPRHKVTEMGQEVTMRCQPILGHNTVFWYRQTMMQGLELLAYFRNRAPLDDSGMPKDRFSAEMPDATLATLKIQPSEPRDSAVYFCASGLGQGAGNEQFFGPGTRLTVL.